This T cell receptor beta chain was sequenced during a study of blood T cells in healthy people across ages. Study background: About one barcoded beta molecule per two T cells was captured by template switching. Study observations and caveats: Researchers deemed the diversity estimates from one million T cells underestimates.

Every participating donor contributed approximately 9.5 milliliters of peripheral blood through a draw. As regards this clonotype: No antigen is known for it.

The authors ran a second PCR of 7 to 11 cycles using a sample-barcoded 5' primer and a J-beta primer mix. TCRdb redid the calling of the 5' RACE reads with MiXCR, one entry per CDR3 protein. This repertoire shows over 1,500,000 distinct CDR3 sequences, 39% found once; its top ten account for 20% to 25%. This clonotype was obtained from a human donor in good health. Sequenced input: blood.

The CDR3: CASSAADKPQHF. In DNA form, the CDR3 reads TGTGCCAGCAGTGCCGCTGATAAGCCCCAGCATTTT. The genes are TRBV25-1 and TRBJ1-5; no clear D gene. From germline, CDR1 is MGHDK and CDR2 SYGVNS. V was cut by 4 bases and J by 8 bases, with 9 bases left in between. The CDR3 spans 12 residues.